This T cell receptor (beta chain) originates from a study of T cell repertoires in cytomegalovirus infection. Trimming took off 5 bases at V and 3 bases at J, with 8 bases between the two ends. The CDR3 spans 12 residues. This clonotype has just a few counts. TCRdb fed the reads into MiXCR, producing one record per CDR3 protein. Altogether fewer than 700,000 distinct CDR3 sequences are present, approximately 25% being singletons, with the ten largest covering 6.5% to 10%. This chain joins TRBV12-3 or TRBV12-4 and TRBJ2-7; D gene unclear. Sequencing was performed on CD8+ T cells from PBMCs. The origin of this receptor is a human donor in good health (CMV status not recorded). Some clones in this sample may be carry-over from other donors' samples. In DNA form, the CDR3 reads TGTGCCAGCAGTGTCTACTTCTACGAGCAGTACTTC. Translated, it gives CASSVYFYEQYF.